The rows below give T cell receptor beta chains drawn from one sample of a study of OX40 agonist ivuxolimab in advanced cancers. Here immunoSEQ multiplex PCR was the method, and the copy in TCRdb shows in-frame clones only, minus some. The sample consists of 70,000 to 80,000 clones, approximately 84% of them appearing once. Source: CD4+ or CD8+ T cells sorted from blood, taken in a trial of the OX40 agonist ivuxolimab. Receptors originate from an adult with an advanced solid tumor such as melanoma, head and neck, liver or kidney cancer. The CDR3 runs from the conserved cysteine through the conserved F or W. The order of the fields is clone size, D gene, J gene, V gene, CDR3 protein, CDR3 DNA. The D gene is left open where the match is weak. Expanded clones are given a class, and other clones once, few, many or no size at all.

NA | NA | TRBJ1-1 | TRBV6-4 | CASSPDMDTEAFF | TGTGCCAGCAGTCCCGATATGGACACTGAAGCTTTCTTT
once | NA | TRBJ2-7 | TRBV5-1 | CASYRQDGRGEQYF | TGCGCCAGCTACAGACAGGACGGAAGAGGCGAGCAGTACTTC
NA | NA | TRBJ2-2 | TRBV4-2 | CASSQVLGETGELFF | TGTGCCAGCAGCCAAGTGCTGGGGGAGACCGGGGAGCTGTTTTTT
NA | TRBD2 | TRBJ2-1 | TRBV11-2 | CASSLTSGRGNEQFF | TGTGCCAGCAGCTTGACTAGCGGGAGGGGCAATGAGCAGTTCTTC
NA | NA | TRBJ2-7 | TRBV5-6 | CASSRGPSGYEQYF | TGTGCCAGCAGCCGGGGGCCTAGCGGCTACGAGCAGTACTTC
NA | NA | TRBJ2-5 | TRBV6-1 | CASRREETQYF | TGTGCCAGCAGGAGGGAAGAGACCCAGTACTTC
NA | NA | TRBJ1-2 | TRBV7-7 | CASSSYRAVDYGYTF | TGTGCCAGCAGCTCCTACAGGGCTGTAGACTATGGCTACACCTTC
NA | TRBD2 | TRBJ2-3 | TRBV7-9 | CASSLLAAPTDTQYF | TGTGCCAGCAGCTTACTAGCGGCCCCCACAGATACGCAGTATTTT
NA | TRBD2 | TRBJ2-1 | TRBV25-1 | CASVAGGYNEQFF | TGTGCCAGCGTAGCGGGGGGATACAATGAGCAGTTCTTC
NA | TRBD1 | TRBJ1-2 | TRBV28 | CASVLSEGGAGYTF | TGTGCCAGCGTCCTTAGCGAAGGGGGCGCGGGCTACACCTTC
NA | TRBD1 | TRBJ1-2 | TRBV28 | CASSLLDRGLYTF | TGTGCCAGCAGTTTATTGGACAGGGGTTTATACACCTTC
once | TRBD1 | TRBJ1-1 | TRBV2 | CASTSLDRGRVKRTEAFF | TGTGCCAGCACGAGTTTAGACAGGGGGCGAGTAAAACGCACTGAAGCTTTCTTT
once | TRBD1 | TRBJ2-7 | TRBV19 | CASRGTAFYEQYF | TGTGCCAGTAGGGGGACAGCTTTTTACGAGCAGTACTTC
NA | NA | TRBJ2-3 | TRBV7-9 | CASTSLNGGTDTQYF | TGTGCCAGCACCTCACTAAATGGCGGCACAGATACGCAGTATTTT
NA | NA | TRBJ2-7 | TRBV28 | CASRPSLKYEQYF | TGTGCCAGCAGGCCTTCCTTAAAGTACGAGCAGTACTTC
NA | NA | TRBJ1-2 | TRBV28 | CASRPPFVRGYTF | TGTGCCAGCAGACCTCCCTTTGTTCGTGGCTACACCTTC
NA | TRBD1 | TRBJ1-6 | TRBV25-1 | CASSEYEGAGNSPLHF | TGTGCCAGCAGTGAATACGAGGGGGCCGGGAATTCACCCCTCCACTTT
NA | NA | TRBJ2-3 | TRBV21-1 | CASSKGSQGPDTQYF | TGTGCCAGCAGCAAGGGTAGCCAGGGGCCAGATACGCAGTATTTT
NA | NA | TRBJ2-1 | TRBV19 | CASSPQGAAVNNEQFF | TGTGCCAGTAGTCCCCAGGGAGCGGCGGTCAACAATGAGCAGTTCTTC
NA | NA | TRBJ2-2 | TRBV6-4 | CASSERTGAIGGELFF | TGTGCCAGCAGTGAAAGGACGGGAGCGATCGGCGGGGAGCTGTTTTTT
NA | NA | TRBJ1-2 | TRBV11-3 | CASSLEGGMDGYTF | TGTGCCAGCAGCTTAGAGGGGGGGATGGATGGCTACACCTTC
NA | TRBD2 | TRBJ2-7 | TRBV2 | CASRTSGSPSSYEQYF | TGTGCCAGCAGAACTAGCGGGAGTCCTAGCTCCTACGAGCAGTACTTC
NA | NA | TRBJ2-5 | TRBV5-4 | CASSSNNQETQYF | TGTGCCAGCAGCTCGAACAACCAAGAGACCCAGTACTTC
NA | NA | TRBJ2-1 | TRBV5-1 | CASSPGVERHEQFF | TGCGCCAGCAGCCCCGGGGTAGAGCGTCATGAGCAGTTCTTC
NA | NA | TRBJ1-3 | TRBV10-2 | CASSGGGSGNTIYF | TGCGCCAGCAGTGGAGGGGGCTCTGGAAACACCATATATTTT
NA | NA | TRBJ2-1 | TRBV18 | CASSPVQGGNEQFF | TGTGCCAGCTCACCCGTCCAGGGGGGGAATGAGCAGTTCTTC
NA | TRBD1 | TRBJ1-6 | TRBV4-1 | CASSLWAPQGAGNSPLHF | TGCGCCAGCAGCCTCTGGGCCCCCCAGGGGGCCGGTAATTCACCCCTCCACTTT
NA | NA | TRBJ1-6 | TRBV6-4 | CASSEQANSPLHF | TGTGCCAGCAGTGAGCAGGCTAATTCACCCCTCCACTTT
once | TRBD1 | TRBJ2-7 | TRBV11-2 | CASSTGQGNADEQYF | TGTGCCAGCAGCACAGGACAGGGGAACGCGGACGAGCAGTACTTC
NA | NA | TRBJ1-5 | TRBV21-1 | CASISGQENQPQHF | TGTGCCAGCATTTCGGGACAGGAAAATCAGCCCCAGCATTTT
NA | TRBD2 | TRBJ2-2 | TRBV5-1 | CASSLYPSGVNTGELFF | TGCGCCAGCAGCCTTTACCCTAGCGGGGTGAACACCGGGGAGCTGTTTTTT
NA | NA | TRBJ2-5 | TRBV5-8 | CASSLGSAFETQYF | TGTGCCAGCAGCTTGGGCAGCGCATTCGAGACCCAGTACTTC
once | TRBD2 | TRBJ2-1 | TRBV11-3 | CASSHLTSGREEQFF | TGTGCCAGCAGCCATTTGACTAGCGGGAGGGAAGAGCAGTTCTTC
NA | TRBD1 | TRBJ1-2 | TRBV5-1 | CASSFIQGAQNGYTF | TGCGCCAGCAGCTTCATTCAGGGGGCGCAGAATGGCTACACCTTC
NA | NA | TRBJ1-5 | TRBV6-5 | CASSSRTNSNQPQHF | TGTGCCAGCAGCTCTCGGACAAATAGCAATCAGCCCCAGCATTTT
once | TRBD1 | TRBJ1-1 | TRBV4-2 | CASSQGGRGRPEAFF | TGTGCCAGCAGCCAAGGGGGCAGGGGGAGGCCTGAAGCTTTCTTT
NA | NA | TRBJ2-6 | TRBV19 | CASSLNGGANVLTF | TGTGCCAGTAGCCTCAATGGCGGGGCCAACGTCCTGACTTTC
once | NA | TRBJ2-7 | TRBV16 | CASSQSRFSYEQYF | TGTGCCAGCAGCCAATCGAGGTTCTCCTACGAGCAGTACTTC